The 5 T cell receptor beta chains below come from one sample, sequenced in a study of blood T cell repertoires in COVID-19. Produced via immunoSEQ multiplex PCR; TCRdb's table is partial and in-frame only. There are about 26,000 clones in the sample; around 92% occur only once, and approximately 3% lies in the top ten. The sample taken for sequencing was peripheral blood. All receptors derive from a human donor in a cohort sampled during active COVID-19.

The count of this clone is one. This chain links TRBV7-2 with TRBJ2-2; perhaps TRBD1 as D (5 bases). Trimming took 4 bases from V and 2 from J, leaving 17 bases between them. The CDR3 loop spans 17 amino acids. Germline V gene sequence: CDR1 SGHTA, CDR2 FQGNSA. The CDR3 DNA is TGTGCCAGCAGCTCCCGCGACAGCTCCACAAACACCGGGGAGCTGTTTTTT. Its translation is CASSSRDSSTNTGELFF.

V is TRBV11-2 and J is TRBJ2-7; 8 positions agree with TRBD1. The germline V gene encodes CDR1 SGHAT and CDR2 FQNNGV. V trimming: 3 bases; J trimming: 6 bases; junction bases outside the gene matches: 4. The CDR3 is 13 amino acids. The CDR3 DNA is TGTGCCAGCAGCTTCTTACAGGGGGGCGAGCAGTACGTC. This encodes CASSFLQGGEQYV.

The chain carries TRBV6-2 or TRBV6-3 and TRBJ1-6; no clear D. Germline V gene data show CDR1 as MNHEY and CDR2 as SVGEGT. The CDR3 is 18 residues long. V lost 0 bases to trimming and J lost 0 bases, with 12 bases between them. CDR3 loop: CASSYSMSGSSYNSPLHF. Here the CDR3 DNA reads TGTGCCAGCAGTTACTCGATGAGCGGGAGCTCCTATAATTCACCCCTCCACTTT.

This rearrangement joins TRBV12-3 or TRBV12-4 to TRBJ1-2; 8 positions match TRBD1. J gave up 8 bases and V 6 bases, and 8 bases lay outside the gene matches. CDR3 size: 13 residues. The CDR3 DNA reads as TGTGCCAGCAGGGCAGGGGGCGCCGGAGGCTACACCTTC. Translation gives CASRAGGAGGYTF.

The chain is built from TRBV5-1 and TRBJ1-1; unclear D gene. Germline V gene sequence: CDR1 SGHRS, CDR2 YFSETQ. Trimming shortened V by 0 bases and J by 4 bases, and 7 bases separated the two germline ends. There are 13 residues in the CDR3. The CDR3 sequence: CASSLGLGTEAFF. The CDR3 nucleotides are TGCGCCAGCAGCTTGGGTCTCGGCACTGAAGCTTTCTTT.